The rows below give T cell receptor beta chains drawn from one sample of a study of beta chain features in type 1 diabetes. The data were produced by immunoSEQ multiplex PCR, yet TCRdb's version contains in-frame clones alone and is incomplete. This table has 600,000 to 650,000 clones, around a sixth appearing once. The sequencing sample was made of naive CD4+ T cells from blood. These receptors all come from a young man in good health. CDR3s include the opening cysteine and the closing phenylalanine or tryptophan. The D gene is left open where the match is weak. Only part of the rows carry a size: once, few, many, or a class if the clone is expanded.

TRBJ2-3 . TRBV7-9 . CASSLAGVGTDTQYF TGTGCCAGCAGCCTGGCCGGGGTGGGGACAGATACGCAGTATTTT
TRBJ2-7 . TRBV19 . CASGAGVEQYF TGTGCCAGCGGCGCAGGTGTGGAGCAGTACTTC
TRBJ1-5 . TRBV15 TRBD1 CATSRGDRGLGSNQPQHF TGTGCCACCAGCAGAGGGGACAGGGGGCTTGGGAGCAATCAGCCCCAGCATTTT
TRBJ1-1 . TRBV14 TRBD1 CASSQVPGQGQFF TGTGCCAGCAGCCAGGTCCCGGGACAGGGTCAATTCTTT
TRBJ2-3 . TRBV5-1 . CASSFVTGGATDTQYF TGCGCCAGCAGCTTCGTAACGGGCGGAGCCACAGATACGCAGTATTTT
TRBJ2-7 few TRBV14 TRBD1 CASSQEDRVSSYEQYF TGTGCCAGCAGCCAAGAGGACAGGGTGAGCTCCTACGAGCAGTACTTC
TRBJ2-7 . TRBV5-4 . CASSLVGGSSYEQYF TGTGCCAGCAGCTTGGTGGGCGGATCCTCCTACGAGCAGTACTTC
TRBJ2-7 few TRBV5-4 . CASSPLWADSGEQYF TGTGCCAGCAGCCCCCTGTGGGCGGATTCCGGGGAGCAGTACTTC
TRBJ2-1 once TRBV27 TRBD2 CASGRPGRADVEQFF TGTGCCAGCGGCCGACCCGGGAGGGCCGATGTGGAGCAGTTCTTC
TRBJ2-7 few TRBV7-2 . CASSFDRLFYEQYF TGTGCCAGCAGTTTCGACAGGCTATTTTACGAGCAGTACTTC
TRBJ2-2 few TRBV21-1 . CASSTLPGRGYLTGELFF TGTGCCAGCAGCACCCTCCCTGGGCGAGGATATTTGACCGGGGAGCTGTTTTTT
TRBJ2-5 . TRBV12-5 . CASGSQGGTQYF TGTGCTAGTGGGTCCCAGGGGGGGACCCAGTACTTC
TRBJ2-7 . TRBV11-2 . CASSPRGSYEQYF TGTGCCAGCAGCCCGCGAGGATCCTACGAGCAGTACTTC
TRBJ1-1 . TRBV7-2 TRBD1 CASSRQGTVIGAFF TGTGCCAGCAGCCGTCAGGGGACAGTCATCGGAGCTTTCTTT
TRBJ2-7 . TRBV15 . CATSRDQASSYEQYF TGTGCCACCAGCAGAGATCAAGCCTCGTCCTACGAGCAGTACTTC